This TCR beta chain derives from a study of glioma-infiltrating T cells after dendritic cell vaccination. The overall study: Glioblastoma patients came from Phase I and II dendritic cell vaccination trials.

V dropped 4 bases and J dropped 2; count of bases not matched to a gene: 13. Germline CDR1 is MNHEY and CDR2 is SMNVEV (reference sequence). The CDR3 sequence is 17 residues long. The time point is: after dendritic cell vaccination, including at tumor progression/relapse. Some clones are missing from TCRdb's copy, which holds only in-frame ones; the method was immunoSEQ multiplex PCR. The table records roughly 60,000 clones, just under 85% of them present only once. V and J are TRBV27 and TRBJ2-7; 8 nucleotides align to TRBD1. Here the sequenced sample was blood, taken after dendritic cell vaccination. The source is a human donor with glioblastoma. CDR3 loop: CASSYGRDRGITYEQYF. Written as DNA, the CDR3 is TGTGCCAGCAGTTATGGACGCGACAGGGGTATTACCTACGAGCAGTACTTC.